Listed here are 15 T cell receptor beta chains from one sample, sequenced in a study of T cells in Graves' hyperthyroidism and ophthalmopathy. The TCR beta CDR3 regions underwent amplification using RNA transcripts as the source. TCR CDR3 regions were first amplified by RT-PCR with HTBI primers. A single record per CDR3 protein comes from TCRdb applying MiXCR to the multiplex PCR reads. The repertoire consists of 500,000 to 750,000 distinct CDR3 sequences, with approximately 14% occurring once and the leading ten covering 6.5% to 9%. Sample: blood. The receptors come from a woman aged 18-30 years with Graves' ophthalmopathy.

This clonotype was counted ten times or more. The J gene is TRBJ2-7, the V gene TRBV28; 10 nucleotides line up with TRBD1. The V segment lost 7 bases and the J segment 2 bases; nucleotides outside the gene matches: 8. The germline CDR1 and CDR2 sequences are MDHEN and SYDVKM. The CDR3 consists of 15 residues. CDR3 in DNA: TGTGCCAGCAACCTACCGGGACAGGGGACCTACGAGCAGTACTTC. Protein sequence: CASNLPGQGTYEQYF.

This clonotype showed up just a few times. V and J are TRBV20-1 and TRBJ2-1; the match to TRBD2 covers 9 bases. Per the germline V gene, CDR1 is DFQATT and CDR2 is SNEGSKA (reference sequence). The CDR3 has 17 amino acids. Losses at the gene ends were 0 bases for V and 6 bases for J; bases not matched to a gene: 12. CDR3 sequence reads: CSARDDLAGILGNEQFF. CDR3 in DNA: TGCAGTGCTAGAGACGACCTAGCGGGGATATTGGGCAATGAGCAGTTCTTC.

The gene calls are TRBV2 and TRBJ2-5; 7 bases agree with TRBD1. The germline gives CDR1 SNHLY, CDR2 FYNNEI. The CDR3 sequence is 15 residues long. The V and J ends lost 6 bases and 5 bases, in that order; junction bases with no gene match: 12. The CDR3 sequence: CASSLPGQPGETQYF. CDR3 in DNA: TGTGCCAGCAGCCTACCGGGACAGCCGGGGGAGACCCAGTACTTC.

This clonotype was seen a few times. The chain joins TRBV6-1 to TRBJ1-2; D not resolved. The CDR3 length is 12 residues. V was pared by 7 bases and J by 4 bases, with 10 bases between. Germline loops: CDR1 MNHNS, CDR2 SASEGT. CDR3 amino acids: CASTHGSYGYTF. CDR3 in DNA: TGTGCCAGCACCCACGGGAGCTATGGCTACACCTTC.

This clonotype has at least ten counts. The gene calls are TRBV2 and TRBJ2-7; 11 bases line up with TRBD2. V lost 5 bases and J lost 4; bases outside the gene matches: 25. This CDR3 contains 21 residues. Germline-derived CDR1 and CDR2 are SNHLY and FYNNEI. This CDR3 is CASSSPDRLAGPPGTKYEQYF. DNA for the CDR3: TGTGCCAGCAGTTCCCCTGACCGACTAGCGGGACCCCCGGGGACCAAATACGAGCAGTACTTC.

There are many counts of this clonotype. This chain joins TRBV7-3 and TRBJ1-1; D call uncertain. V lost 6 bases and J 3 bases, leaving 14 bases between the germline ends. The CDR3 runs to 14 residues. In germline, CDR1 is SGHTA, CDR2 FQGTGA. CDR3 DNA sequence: TGTGCCAGCAGTCCCCCACATGACCACACTGAAGCTTTCTTT. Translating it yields CASSPPHDHTEAFF.

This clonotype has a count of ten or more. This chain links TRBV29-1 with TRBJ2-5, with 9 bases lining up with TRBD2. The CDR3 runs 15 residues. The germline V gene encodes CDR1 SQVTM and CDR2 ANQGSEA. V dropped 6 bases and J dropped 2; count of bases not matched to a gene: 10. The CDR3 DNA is TGCAGCGTAGCAACCCCGACTAGCGGTCAAGAGACCCAGTACTTC. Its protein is CSVATPTSGQETQYF.

The CDR3 DNA reads TGTGCCAGCAGTCCTGAGCGGTTAGCGGGATCGGACATTCAGTACTTC. Translated: CASSPERLAGSDIQYF. The chain couples TRBV28 to TRBJ2-4; 8 positions match TRBD2. The CDR3 totals 16 residues. After removal of 5 bases from V and 8 bases from J, the junction contained 14 bases not matched to a gene. The germline V gene has CDR1 MDHEN and CDR2 SYDVKM.

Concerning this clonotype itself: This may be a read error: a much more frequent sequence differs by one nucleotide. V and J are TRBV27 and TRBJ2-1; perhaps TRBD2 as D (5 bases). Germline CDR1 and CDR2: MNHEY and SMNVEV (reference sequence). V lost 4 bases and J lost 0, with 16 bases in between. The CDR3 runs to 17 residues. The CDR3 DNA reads TGTGCCAGCAGTTCCCGACGGGGATCAAGCTCCTACAATGAGCAGTTCTTC. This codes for CASSSRRGSSSYNEQFF.

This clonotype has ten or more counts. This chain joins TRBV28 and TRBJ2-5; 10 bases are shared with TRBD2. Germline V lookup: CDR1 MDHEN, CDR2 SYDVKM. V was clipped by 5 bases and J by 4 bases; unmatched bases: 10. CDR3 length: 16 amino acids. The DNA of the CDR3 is TGTGCCAGCAGTCGCCTGAGCGGGAGGGCCTCAGAGACCCAGTACTTC. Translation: CASSRLSGRASETQYF.

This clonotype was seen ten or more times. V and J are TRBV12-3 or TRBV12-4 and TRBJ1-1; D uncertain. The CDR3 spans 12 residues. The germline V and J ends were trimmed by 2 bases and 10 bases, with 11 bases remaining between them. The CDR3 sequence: CASSLRTGGAFF. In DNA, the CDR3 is TGTGCCAGCAGTTTACGGACGGGTGGAGCTTTCTTT.

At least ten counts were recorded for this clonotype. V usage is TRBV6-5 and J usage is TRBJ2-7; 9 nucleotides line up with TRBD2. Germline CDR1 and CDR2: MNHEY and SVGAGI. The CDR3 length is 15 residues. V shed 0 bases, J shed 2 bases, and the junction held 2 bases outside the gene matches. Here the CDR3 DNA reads TGTGCCAGCAGTTACTCGCGCGGGAGGGCCTACGAGCAGTACTTC. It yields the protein CASSYSRGRAYEQYF.

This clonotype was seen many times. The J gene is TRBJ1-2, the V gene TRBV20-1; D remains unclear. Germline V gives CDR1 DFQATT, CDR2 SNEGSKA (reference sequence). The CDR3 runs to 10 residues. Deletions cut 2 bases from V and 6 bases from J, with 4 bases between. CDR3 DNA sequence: TGCAGTGCTAGACAGGATGGCTACACCTTC. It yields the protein CSARQDGYTF.

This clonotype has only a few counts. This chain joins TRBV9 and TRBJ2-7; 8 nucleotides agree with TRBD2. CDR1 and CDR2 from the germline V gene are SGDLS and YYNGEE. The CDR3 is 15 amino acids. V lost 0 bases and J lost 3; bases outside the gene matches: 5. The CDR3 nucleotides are TGTGCCAGCAGCGTAGCTAGCGGGCTTAGCTACGAGCAGTACTTC. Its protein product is CASSVASGLSYEQYF. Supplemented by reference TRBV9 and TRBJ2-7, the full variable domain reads DSGVTQTPKHLITATGQRVTLRCSPRSGDLSVYWYQQSLDQGLQFLIQYYNGEERAKGNILERFSAQQFPDLHSELNLSSLELGDSALYFCASSVASGLSYEQYFGPGTRLTVT.

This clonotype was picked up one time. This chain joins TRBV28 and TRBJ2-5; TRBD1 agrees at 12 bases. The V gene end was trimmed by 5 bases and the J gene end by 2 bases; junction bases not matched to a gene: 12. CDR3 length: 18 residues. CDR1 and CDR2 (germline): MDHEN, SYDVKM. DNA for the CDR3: TGTGCCAGCAGTCCCCCCGGGACAGGGGGCGGGATACAAGAGACCCAGTACTTC. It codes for CASSPPGTGGGIQETQYF. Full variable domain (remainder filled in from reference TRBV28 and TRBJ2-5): DVKVTQSSRYLVKRTGEKVFLECVQDMDHENMFWYRQDPGLGLRLIYFSYDVKMKEKGDIPEGYSVSREKKERFSLILESASTNQTSMYLCASSPPGTGGGIQETQYFGPGTRLLVL.